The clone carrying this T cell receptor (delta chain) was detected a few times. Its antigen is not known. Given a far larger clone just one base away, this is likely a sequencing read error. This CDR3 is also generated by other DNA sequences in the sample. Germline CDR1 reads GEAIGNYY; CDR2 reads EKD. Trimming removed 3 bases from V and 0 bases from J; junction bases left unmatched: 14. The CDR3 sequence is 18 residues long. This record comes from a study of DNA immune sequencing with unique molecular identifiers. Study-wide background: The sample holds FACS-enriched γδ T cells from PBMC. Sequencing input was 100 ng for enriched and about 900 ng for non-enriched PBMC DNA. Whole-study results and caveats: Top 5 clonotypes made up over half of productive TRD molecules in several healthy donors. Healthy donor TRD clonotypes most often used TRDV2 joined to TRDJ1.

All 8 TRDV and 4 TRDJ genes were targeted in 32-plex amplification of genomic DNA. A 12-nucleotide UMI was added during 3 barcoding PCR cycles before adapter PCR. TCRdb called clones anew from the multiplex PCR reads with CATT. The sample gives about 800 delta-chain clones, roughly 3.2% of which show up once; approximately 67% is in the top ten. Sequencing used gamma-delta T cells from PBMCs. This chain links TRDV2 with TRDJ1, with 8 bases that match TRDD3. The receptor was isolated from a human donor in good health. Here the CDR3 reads CACDPVLGANIYTDKLIF. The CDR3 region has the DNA TGTGCCTGTGACCCAGTACTGGGGGCCAATATTTACACCGATAAACTCATCTTT.